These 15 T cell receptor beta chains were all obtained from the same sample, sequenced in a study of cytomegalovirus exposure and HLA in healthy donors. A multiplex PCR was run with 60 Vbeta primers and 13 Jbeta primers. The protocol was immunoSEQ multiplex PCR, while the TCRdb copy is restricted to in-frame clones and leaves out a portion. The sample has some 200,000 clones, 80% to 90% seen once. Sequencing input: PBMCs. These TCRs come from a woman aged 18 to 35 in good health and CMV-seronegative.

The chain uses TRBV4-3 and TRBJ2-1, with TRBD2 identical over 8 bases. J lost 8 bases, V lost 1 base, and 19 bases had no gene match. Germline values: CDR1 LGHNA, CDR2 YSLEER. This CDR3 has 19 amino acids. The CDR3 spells CASSQGLLWREARNDEQFF. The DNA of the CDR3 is TGCGCCAGCAGCCAAGGGCTCCTCTGGCGGGAGGCCCGAAACGATGAGCAGTTCTTC.

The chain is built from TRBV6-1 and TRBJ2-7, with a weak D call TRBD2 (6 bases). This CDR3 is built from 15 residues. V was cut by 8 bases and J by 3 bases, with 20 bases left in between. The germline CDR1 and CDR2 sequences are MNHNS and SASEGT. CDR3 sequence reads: CASGVPEREDYEQYF. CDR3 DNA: TGTGCCAGCGGGGTTCCGGAGAGGGAGGACTACGAGCAGTACTTC.

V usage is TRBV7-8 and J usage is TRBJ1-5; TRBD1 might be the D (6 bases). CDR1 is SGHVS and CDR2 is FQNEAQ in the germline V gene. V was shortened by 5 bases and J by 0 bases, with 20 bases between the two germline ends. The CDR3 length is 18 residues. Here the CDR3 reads CASSKMLGDNNSNQPQHF. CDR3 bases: TGTGCCAGCAGCAAGATGTTAGGGGACAACAATAGCAATCAGCCCCAGCATTTT.

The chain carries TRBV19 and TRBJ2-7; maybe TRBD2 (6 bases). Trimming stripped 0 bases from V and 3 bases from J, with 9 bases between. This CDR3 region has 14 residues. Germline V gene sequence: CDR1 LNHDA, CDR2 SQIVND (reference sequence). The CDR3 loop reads CASSIDGEDYEQYF. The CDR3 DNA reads TGTGCCAGTAGTATAGACGGGGAGGACTACGAGCAGTACTTC.

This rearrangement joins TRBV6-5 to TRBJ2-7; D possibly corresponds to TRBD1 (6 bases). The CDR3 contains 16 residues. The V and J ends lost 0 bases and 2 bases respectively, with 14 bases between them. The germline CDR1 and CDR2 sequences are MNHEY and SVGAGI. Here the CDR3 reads CASSYSFGTRAYEQYF. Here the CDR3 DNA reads TGTGCCAGCAGTTACTCGTTCGGGACAAGAGCCTACGAGCAGTACTTC.

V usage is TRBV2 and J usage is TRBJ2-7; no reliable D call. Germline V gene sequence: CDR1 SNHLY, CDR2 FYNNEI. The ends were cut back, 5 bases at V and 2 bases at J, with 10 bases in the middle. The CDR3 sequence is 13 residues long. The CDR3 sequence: CASSILLAYEQYF. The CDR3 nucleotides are TGTGCCAGCAGTATCTTATTAGCCTACGAGCAGTACTTC.

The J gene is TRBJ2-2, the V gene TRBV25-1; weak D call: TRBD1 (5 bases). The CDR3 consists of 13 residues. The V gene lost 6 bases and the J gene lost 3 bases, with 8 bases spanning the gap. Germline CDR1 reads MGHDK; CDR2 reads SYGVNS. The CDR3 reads CASRGLYTGELFF. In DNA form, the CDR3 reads TGTGCCAGCAGGGGGCTTTACACCGGGGAGCTGTTTTTT.

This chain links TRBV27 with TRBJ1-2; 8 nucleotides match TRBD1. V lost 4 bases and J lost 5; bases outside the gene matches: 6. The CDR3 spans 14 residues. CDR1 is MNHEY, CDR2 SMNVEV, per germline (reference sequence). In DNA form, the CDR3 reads TGTGCCAGCAGTTCAGGACAGGGCACGTATGGCTACACCTTC. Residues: CASSSGQGTYGYTF.

This chain's CDR3 is CASSQGGDRGSSNYGYTF. DNA for the CDR3: TGCGCCAGCAGCCAAGGGGGGGACAGGGGGAGTTCTAACTATGGCTACACCTTC. The J gene is TRBJ1-2, the V gene TRBV4-1; 11 positions match TRBD1. This CDR3 has 18 amino acids. CDR1 is MGHRA and CDR2 is YSYEKL in the germline V gene. The ends lost 1 base at V and 0 bases at J; junction bases unmatched: 7.

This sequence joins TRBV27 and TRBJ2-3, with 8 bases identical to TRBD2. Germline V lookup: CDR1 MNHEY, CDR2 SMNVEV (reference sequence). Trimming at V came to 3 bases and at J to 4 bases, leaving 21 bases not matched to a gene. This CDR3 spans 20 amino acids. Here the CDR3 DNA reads TGTGCCAGCAGTTTGCTACTAGCGGCCCTCCCTCTTAACCCACCAGATACGCAGTATTTT. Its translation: CASSLLLAALPLNPPDTQYF.

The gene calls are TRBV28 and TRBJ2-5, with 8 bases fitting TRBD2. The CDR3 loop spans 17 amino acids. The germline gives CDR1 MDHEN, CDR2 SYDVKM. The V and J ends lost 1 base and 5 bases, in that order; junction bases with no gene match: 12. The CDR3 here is CASSLFPREGREETQYF. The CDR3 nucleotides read TGTGCCAGCAGTTTATTCCCCCGGGAGGGGAGGGAGGAGACCCAGTACTTC. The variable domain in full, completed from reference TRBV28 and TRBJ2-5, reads DVKVTQSSRYLVKRTGEKVFLECVQDMDHENMFWYRQDPGLGLRLIYFSYDVKMKEKGDIPEGYSVSREKKERFSLILESASTNQTSMYLCASSLFPREGREETQYFGPGTRLLVL.

DNA of the CDR3: TGTGCCAGCAGCTACCAGGCGGGGGCCGGGGAGCTGTTTTTT. The encoded protein is CASSYQAGAGELFF. The rearrangement joins TRBV7-2 to TRBJ2-2, with 7 bases aligning to TRBD2. CDR3 length: 14 residues. Unmatched junction bases numbered 5, after V lost 4 bases and J lost 6 bases. The V gene's germline CDR1 is SGHTA and CDR2 FQGNSA.

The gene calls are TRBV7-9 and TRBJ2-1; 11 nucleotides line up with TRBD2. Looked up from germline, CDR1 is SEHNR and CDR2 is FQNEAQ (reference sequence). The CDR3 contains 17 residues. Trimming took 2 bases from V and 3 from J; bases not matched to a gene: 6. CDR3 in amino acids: CASSLTSLAGDYNEQFF. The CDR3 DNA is TGTGCCAGCAGCTTAACCTCACTAGCGGGAGACTACAATGAGCAGTTCTTC.

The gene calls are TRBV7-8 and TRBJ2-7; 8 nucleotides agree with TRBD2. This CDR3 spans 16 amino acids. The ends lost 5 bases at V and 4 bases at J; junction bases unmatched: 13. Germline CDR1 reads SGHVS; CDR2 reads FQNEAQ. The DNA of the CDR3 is TGTGCCAGCAGCCAGGAGAGCGGGAGACTTTTTTACGAGCAGTACTTC. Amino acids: CASSQESGRLFYEQYF.

Here the CDR3 reads CASSSGGRHEKLFF. CDR3 coding DNA: TGTGCCAGCAGCTCCGGGGGGAGGCATGAAAAACTGTTTTTT. The genes are TRBV9 and TRBJ1-4; weak D call: TRBD1 (5 bases). V dropped 4 bases and J dropped 6 bases, with 13 bases sitting between them. The CDR3 is 14 residues long. From germline, CDR1 is SGDLS and CDR2 YYNGEE.